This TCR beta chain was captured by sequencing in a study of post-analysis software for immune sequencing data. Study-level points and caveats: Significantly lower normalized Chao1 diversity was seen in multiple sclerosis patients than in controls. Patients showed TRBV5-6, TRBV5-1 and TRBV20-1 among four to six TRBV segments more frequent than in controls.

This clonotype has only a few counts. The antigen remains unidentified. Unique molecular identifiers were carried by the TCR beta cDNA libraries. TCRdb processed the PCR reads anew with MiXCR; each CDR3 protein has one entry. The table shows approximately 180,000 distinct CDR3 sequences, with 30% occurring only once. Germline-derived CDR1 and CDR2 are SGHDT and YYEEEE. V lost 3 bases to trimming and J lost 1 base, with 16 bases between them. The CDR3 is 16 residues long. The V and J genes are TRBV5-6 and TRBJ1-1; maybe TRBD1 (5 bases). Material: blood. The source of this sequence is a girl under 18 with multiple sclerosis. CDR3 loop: CASSSSPRGPNTEAFF. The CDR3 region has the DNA TGTGCCAGCAGCTCGAGTCCCCGGGGCCCGAACACTGAAGCTTTCTTT.